The sequence of this TCR beta chain was determined in a study of blood T cell repertoires in COVID-19. In the study overall: The study drew acute and convalescent COVID-19 samples from the United States, Italy and Spain. T cells, B-cell-depleted T cells, or PBMCs provided the cDNA or gDNA that served as material.

In the study's own analysis: Cell counts per sample came from amplifying reference gene primers. Data came from immunoSEQ multiplex PCR; TCRdb stores just in-frame clones and leaves some out. Clonal size and the V and J genes are those of that table, whereas D and trimming came from the DNA. Of fewer than 300,000 clones in the sample, 87% were seen once. Deletions cut 8 bases from V and 3 bases from J, with 20 bases between. Germline CDR1 is MNHEY and CDR2 is SMNVEV (reference sequence). The CDR3 runs 15 residues. The V call is TRBV27, the J call TRBJ2-7; TRBD2 might be the D (6 bases). Sequencing input: peripheral blood. The source is a woman between 50 and 59 years old with acute or convalescent COVID-19. CDR3 coding DNA: TGTGCCAGCGTCCGTAGTGGCGGGGACGTCTACGAGCAGTACTTC. It codes for CASVRSGGDVYEQYF.